This entry concerns a single T cell receptor beta chain. Antigen specificity is unknown. Libraries were prepared by immunoSEQ multiplex PCR; TCRdb keeps only in-frame clonotypes and omits some of them. The repertoire holds 9,500 to 12,000 clones, around 91% seen once, with roughly 6% in the top ten. This CDR3 is built from 14 residues. The V segment lost 0 bases and the J segment 12 bases; nucleotides outside the gene matches: 7. Germline-derived CDR1 and CDR2 are LGHNA and YNFKEQ. This record belongs to a study of Tregs in tolerant kidney transplant recipients. This sample comprised Tregs from blood cultured with allogeneic cells, obtained before the transplant. The chain combines TRBV4-2 with TRBJ2-1; 8 bases line up with TRBD1. This receptor was obtained from a human patient who received a combined kidney and bone marrow transplant. In DNA form, the CDR3 reads TGTGCCAGCAGCCAAGATGAAGAGGGGACAGGGCAGTTCTTC. This sequence encodes CASSQDEEGTGQFF.